This T cell receptor (beta chain) was sequenced in a study of blood T cell repertoires in COVID-19. Overall study: Samples representing acute and convalescent COVID-19 were sourced from the United States, Italy and Spain. PBMCs, B-cell-depleted T cells, or T cells provided the cDNA or gDNA that made up the material.

As handled by the study authors: Nucleated cell number was recorded as an estimate derived from reference gene primer amplification. Clones were read by immunoSEQ multiplex PCR, and TCRdb kept only the in-frame ones, dropping some. Clonal size and the V and J genes are those of that table, whereas D and trimming came from the DNA. Among around 100,000 clones listed, about nine tenths were seen once. This CDR3 region has 13 residues. Germline V gene lookup returns CDR1 SGHDN and CDR2 FVKESK. V lost 1 base and J lost 11, with 14 bases in between. This chain connects TRBV14 to TRBJ1-2, with a weak D call TRBD1 (5 bases). Material: peripheral blood. The sequence was collected from a man aged 45-65 years with acute or convalescent COVID-19. The DNA of the CDR3 is TGTGCCAGCAGCCAAGCCCCAGGGTCTGGGTACACCTTC. Residues: CASSQAPGSGYTF.